Reported below is one TCR beta chain. What it recognizes is unknown. The CDR3 is 17 amino acids. V was trimmed by 2 bases and J by 5 bases, leaving 18 bases between them. Germline loops: CDR1 LNHDA, CDR2 SQIVND (reference sequence). This specimen comes from a study of cytomegalovirus exposure and HLA in healthy donors. Study summary: As an earlier analysis found, around 170 million T cells yielded approximately 100 million unique TCR beta sequences. Study conclusions and caveats: TCR beta chain V- and J-gene trimming was linked, in a later analysis, to a missense variant in DCLRE1C. Most subjects had HLA-A and HLA-B alleles reportedly predicted accurately by TCR beta sequences. A few CMV-associated chains proved CMV antigen-specific in vitro.

13 Jbeta primers and 60 Vbeta primers were used for the PCR. TCRdb's copy holds only in-frame clones and misses some; the assay was immunoSEQ multiplex PCR. The sample yields some 140,000 clones, around 77% seen once. The sample comprised PBMCs. The receptor's source is a man aged 50 to 59 in good health and CMV-seronegative. This rearrangement joins TRBV19 to TRBJ2-2, with a possible D match to TRBD2 (5 bases). As DNA, the CDR3 is TGTGCCAGTAGTATAACAGCGGCCGTCATCGCTACCGGGGAGCTGTTTTTT. The encoded protein is CASSITAAVIATGELFF.